This T cell receptor (beta chain) emerged from a study of shared clonotypes between healthy human individuals. General study findings and limits: The represented genetic and exposure-history diversity was limited by the small number of donors.

Genomic DNA of each subset was evenly split across several immunoSEQ plates. It was 200 to 250 ng DNA, some 30,000 T cell genomes, that sorted-subset replicate PCRs used. Libraries were prepared by immunoSEQ multiplex PCR; TCRdb keeps only in-frame clonotypes and omits some of them. Here the sample spans some 1.5 million clones, about 98% being singletons. Points on this clone: As yet, its antigen is unknown.

The sample was naive CD4+ T cells sorted from blood. Subset described: CD45RA+ positively selected. This clonotype was obtained from a man under 40 in good health.

The CDR3 coding sequence is TGTGCCAGCTCAGTCGACAGGAACTATGGCTACACCTTC. Translated, it gives CASSVDRNYGYTF. This rearrangement joins TRBV18 to TRBJ1-2, with D tentatively TRBD1 (6 bases). Germline CDR1 and CDR2: KGHSH and LQKENI. The CDR3 runs to 13 residues. Trimming removed 5 bases from V and 2 bases from J, with 9 bases in between.